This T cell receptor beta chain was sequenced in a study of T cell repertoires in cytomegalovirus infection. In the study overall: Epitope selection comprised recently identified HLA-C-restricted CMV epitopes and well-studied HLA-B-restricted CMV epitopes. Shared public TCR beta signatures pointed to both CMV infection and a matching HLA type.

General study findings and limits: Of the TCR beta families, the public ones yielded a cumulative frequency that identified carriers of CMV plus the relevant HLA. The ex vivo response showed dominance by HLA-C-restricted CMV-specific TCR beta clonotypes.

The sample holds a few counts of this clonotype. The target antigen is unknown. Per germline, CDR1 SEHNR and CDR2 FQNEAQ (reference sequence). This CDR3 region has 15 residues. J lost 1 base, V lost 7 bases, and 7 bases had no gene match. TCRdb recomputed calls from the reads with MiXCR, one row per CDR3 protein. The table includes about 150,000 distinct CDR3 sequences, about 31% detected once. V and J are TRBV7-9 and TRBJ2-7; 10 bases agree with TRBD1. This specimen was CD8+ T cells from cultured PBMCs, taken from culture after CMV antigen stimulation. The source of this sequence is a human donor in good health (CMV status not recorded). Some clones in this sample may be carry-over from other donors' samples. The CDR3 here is CASTRDRGQSYEQYF. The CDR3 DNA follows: TGTGCCAGCACGCGAGACAGGGGGCAATCCTACGAGCAGTACTTC.